The 4 T cell receptor beta chains given below trace back to one sample, sequenced in a study of neurological immune-mediated disorders (dated by TCRdb to about 2019). The library relied on 5' RACE. TCRdb records Illumina HiSeq 2500 as the sequencer. TCRdb trimmed public reads at Q25 via fastp, called clones via MiXCR and kept in-frame beta chains. Rows are combined by CDR3 protein, so each entry shows the most common genes and DNA. This sample has some 70,000 distinct CDR3 sequences in its table, and 4.5% of those were observed once. 6.9% of the sample is taken by the ten largest. Specimen: PBMCs. The receptors stem from a man aged 25 to 45 with multiple sclerosis.

The V gene is TRBV29-1, the J gene TRBJ1-1; D might be TRBD1 (5 bases). V lost 7 bases and J 3 bases, leaving 12 bases between the germline ends. There are 12 residues in the CDR3. Germline-derived CDR1 and CDR2 are SQVTM and ANQGSEA. CDR3 sequence: CSGGHEHTEAFF. Here the CDR3 DNA reads TGCAGCGGCGGACATGAACACACTGAAGCTTTCTTT.

This clonotype was counted between two and nine times. The V gene is TRBV3-1, the J gene TRBJ1-1; D is possibly TRBD1 (6 bases). This CDR3 region has 16 residues. CDR1 and CDR2 from the germline V gene are LGHDT and YNNKEL (reference sequence). Deletions cut 5 bases from V and 1 base from J, with 17 bases between. Here the CDR3 DNA reads TGTGCCAGCAGCTCAAGGCCAGGCAGGGGGAACACTGAAGCTTTCTTT. It encodes CASSSRPGRGNTEAFF.

Many counts were recorded for this clonotype. The V and J genes are TRBV7-6 and TRBJ1-1, with unresolved D. From germline, CDR1 is SGHVS and CDR2 FNYEAQ. V was shortened by 1 base and J by 4 bases, with 7 bases between the two germline ends. This CDR3 is built from 13 residues. This chain's CDR3 is CASSLDKGTEAFF. The CDR3 nucleotides read TGTGCCAGCAGCTTAGATAAGGGCACTGAAGCTTTCTTT.

This clonotype was recorded many times. V gene TRBV4-1 combines with J gene TRBJ2-3; D is unresolved. Germline V gene sequence: CDR1 MGHRA, CDR2 YSYEKL. Trimming removed 0 bases from V and 1 base from J, with 8 bases in between. This CDR3 region has 15 residues. The CDR3, as DNA: TGCGCCAGCAGCCAAGACCCAAGACGCACAGATACGCAGTATTTT. This encodes CASSQDPRRTDTQYF.